This TCR beta chain was sequenced in a study of shared clonotypes between healthy human individuals. TCRdb's table, derived via immunoSEQ multiplex PCR, lists solely in-frame clones and lacks some. In the table there are hundreds of thousands of clones, roughly 70% of which are singletons. The V and J ends lost 1 base and 5 bases respectively, with 11 bases between them. Germline V gene lookup returns CDR1 SGHVS and CDR2 FQNEAQ. There are 14 residues in the CDR3. This rearrangement joins TRBV7-8 to TRBJ1-2; TRBD1 is a possible D gene (6 bases). This sequence was found in a young man in good health. Sequences were obtained from memory CD4+ T cells sorted from blood. The sample's subset: CD45RA-negative fraction. The CDR3 protein is CASSLGQVRYGYTF. DNA for the CDR3: TGTGCCAGCAGCTTAGGACAGGTTCGGTATGGCTACACCTTC.